The 10 T cell receptor beta chains presented below share a single source sample, sequenced in a study of cytomegalovirus exposure and HLA in healthy donors. The PCR contained 60 Vbeta and 13 Jbeta primers. The data were produced by immunoSEQ multiplex PCR, yet TCRdb's version contains in-frame clones alone and is incomplete. The sample gives 50,000 to 65,000 clones, roughly 84% of which show up once; around 3.3% is in the top ten. Material for sequencing was PBMCs. The source is a woman between 18 and 30 years old in good health and CMV-seronegative.

This chain joins TRBV7-8 and TRBJ2-2; 11 positions agree with TRBD2. The V segment lost 6 bases and the J segment 7 bases; nucleotides outside the gene matches: 19. The CDR3 sequence is 19 residues long. Germline V gives CDR1 SGHVS, CDR2 FQNEAQ. CDR3 in amino acids: CASSRTGTSGTPVGGELFF. In DNA form, the CDR3 reads TGTGCCAGCAGTCGAACCGGGACTAGCGGTACTCCGGTGGGCGGGGAGCTGTTTTTT.

This sequence joins TRBV9 and TRBJ2-7, with D possibly being TRBD1 (6 bases). Trimming shortened V by 0 bases and J by 5 bases, and 12 bases separated the two germline ends. CDR3 size: 14 residues. Germline assignment: CDR1 SGDLS and CDR2 YYNGEE. The CDR3 nucleotides are TGTGCCAGCAGCGTAGGGGGCAGGGGAGACGAGCAGTACTTC. This codes for CASSVGGRGDEQYF. Filled out from reference TRBV9 and TRBJ2-7, the complete variable domain reads DSGVTQTPKHLITATGQRVTLRCSPRSGDLSVYWYQQSLDQGLQFLIQYYNGEERAKGNILERFSAQQFPDLHSELNLSSLELGDSALYFCASSVGGRGDEQYFGPGTRLTVT.

The rearrangement links TRBV5-4 to TRBJ2-2; D is ambiguous. This CDR3 region has 17 residues. Germline V gives CDR1 SGHNT, CDR2 YYREEE (reference sequence). Trimming shortened V by 1 base and J by 0 bases, and 13 bases separated the two germline ends. The DNA for the CDR3 is TGTGCCAGCAGCTTGAGGTACCGGCAGGCGAACACCGGGGAGCTGTTTTTT. It is translated as CASSLRYRQANTGELFF.

The rearrangement links TRBV18 to TRBJ1-4; D unresolved. Germline V gives CDR1 KGHSH, CDR2 LQKENI. The CDR3 covers 16 residues. V lost 0 bases and J 5 bases, leaving 13 bases between the germline ends. The DNA of the CDR3 is TGTGCCAGCTCACCACCCACGGGAAGGGAAAATGAAAAACTGTTTTTT. It yields the protein CASSPPTGRENEKLFF.

J is TRBJ1-4 and V is TRBV5-4, with 9 positions matching TRBD1. The CDR3 is 16 amino acids. From germline, CDR1 is SGHNT and CDR2 YYREEE (reference sequence). The junction had 2 bases not matched to a gene; V was cut back by 2 bases and J by 0 bases. The DNA for the CDR3 is TGTGCCAGCAGCTTTGACAGGGGGGCAACTAATGAAAAACTGTTTTTT. Translation: CASSFDRGATNEKLFF.

The V gene is TRBV28, the J gene TRBJ2-3, with TRBD2 as a possible D gene (5 bases). Germline V gene sequence: CDR1 MDHEN, CDR2 SYDVKM. V was pared by 10 bases and J by 5 bases, with 19 bases between. The CDR3 is 14 residues long. Here the CDR3 reads CATEEWESGDTQYF. As DNA, the CDR3 is TGTGCCACCGAGGAGTGGGAGTCGGGAGATACGCAGTATTTT. Full variable domain (outside the CDR3, taken from reference TRBV28 and TRBJ2-3): DVKVTQSSRYLVKRTGEKVFLECVQDMDHENMFWYRQDPGLGLRLIYFSYDVKMKEKGDIPEGYSVSREKKERFSLILESASTNQTSMYLCATEEWESGDTQYFGPGTRLTVL.

V is TRBV6-6 and J is TRBJ2-7, with D maybe TRBD1 (5 bases). V dropped 4 bases and J dropped 3 bases, with 7 bases sitting between them. Looked up from germline, CDR1 is MNHNY and CDR2 is SVGAGI (reference sequence). This CDR3 is built from 12 residues. The CDR3 region is CASSSTGYEQYF. In DNA, the CDR3 is TGTGCCAGCAGTTCAACAGGCTACGAGCAGTACTTC.

This clone was counted a single time. CDR3 in DNA: TGTGCCAGCAGTAGGGGGGGGGCTGGCGGCTACGAGCAGTACTTC. Translated: CASSRGGAGGYEQYF. V and J are TRBV28 and TRBJ2-7, with D perhaps TRBD2 (7 bases). This CDR3 has 15 residues. Germline assignment: CDR1 MDHEN and CDR2 SYDVKM. The V and J ends lost 5 bases and 3 bases respectively, with 17 bases between them.

The chain is built from TRBV27 and TRBJ2-7, with a weak D call TRBD1 (5 bases). The CDR3 has 15 amino acids. Trimming pared 6 bases from V and 3 bases from J, leaving 18 bases between. Germline CDR1 is MNHEY and CDR2 is SMNVEV (reference sequence). This CDR3 reads CASSRSGAALYEQYF. The CDR3 DNA reads as TGTGCCAGCAGCCGAAGTGGGGCAGCCCTCTACGAGCAGTACTTC.

A few counts support this clone. The sample contains more than one DNA sequence encoding this CDR3. The V gene is TRBV4-1, the J gene TRBJ1-4; the match to TRBD1 covers 9 bases. Germline CDR1 is MGHRA and CDR2 is YSYEKL. With 1 base clipped from V and 6 bases from J, the junction kept 0 bases outside the gene matches. The CDR3 is made up of 14 amino acids. The CDR3, as DNA: TGCGCCAGCAGCCAAGGGACAGGGGATGAAAAACTGTTTTTT. The encoded protein is CASSQGTGDEKLFF.